The table lists the clone carrying this TCR beta chain with a few counts. Per the original methods: Estimation of nucleated cell counts relied on the amplification of reference gene primers. This table comes from immunoSEQ multiplex PCR, and its TCRdb copy is limited to in-frame clones, with some not included. V and J calls plus clone size are reproduced from that table; the DNA served to infer D and trimming. Of 150,000 to 200,000 clones listed, around 80% are singletons. Trimming at V came to 5 bases and at J to 8 bases, leaving 7 bases not matched to a gene. The CDR3 is 13 residues long. CDR1 and CDR2 from the germline V gene are SEHNR and FQNEAQ (reference sequence). This specimen comes from a study of blood T cell repertoires in COVID-19.

Specimen: peripheral blood. This TCR came from a man in his forties or fifties who had recovered from COVID-19. V usage is TRBV7-9 and J usage is TRBJ1-1; 8 bases map to TRBD1. CDR3 sequence (DNA): TGTGCCAGCAGCCAAACCCGGACAGGGGAAGCTTTCTTT. This encodes CASSQTRTGEAFF.